This T cell receptor beta chain derives from a study of blood T cells in healthy people across ages (dated by TCRdb to 2014 to 2015). Regarding the research as a whole: In model experiments, template switching captured roughly one uniquely barcoded TCR beta cDNA molecule for every two T cells. Age-related changes in TCR beta repertoire diversity were measured in the study by deep sequencing normalized with unique cDNA molecular identifiers. Using the same blood draw, the study looked at two additional independent replicas of 1 million unique cDNA reads for two donors, one aged 18 to 30 and the other aged 80 or older. Four age groups were formed from the donors: young (average about 16 years), middle-aged (around 41), aged (approximately 60) and long-lived (about 80). To avoid experimental bias, donors of different ages were spread randomly across the sequencing lanes.

Taken from cysteine to phenylalanine, the CDR3 has 18 residues. This entry keeps only the CDR3 DNA: 54 bases, framed from base 1. Germline trimming amounts to 6 bases on V and 5 bases on J, with 20 as the count of junction bases outside the gene matches. A word on this clonotype: Its antigen remains undetermined. Per-base qualities were not stored, and no clone one base away is much larger.

On the study overall, not on this receptor specifically: Since profiling was done on bulk unsorted PBMCs, naive and antigen-experienced compartments could not be conclusively compared. Compared with the aged group, the long-lived group had more naive CD4+ T cells, fewer expanded clones and increased TCR diversity, suggesting age selection. Total diversity estimates from one million sequenced T cells were considered lower bounds and underestimates. Because donor CMV infection status was unknown, age-related changes in expanded clonotypes were potentially confounded. A strong correlation was found between observed TCR beta diversity and the percentage of naive T cells measured by flow cytometry. Observed TCR beta diversity per million T cells fell roughly linearly with age, and a significant reduction was already apparent by age approximately 40.

The library was made by 5' RACE. A second roughly 6 to 12 cycle PCR used a sample-barcoded 5' primer and a J-beta primer mix. A unique molecular identifier was introduced onto each TCR beta cDNA molecule by a template-switch 5' adaptor carrying 12 random nucleotides. At least 2.5 million CDR3-containing paired-end reads were obtained from each sample. First-strand cDNA was synthesized from all RNA with the Mint cDNA synthesis kit, primed by a TRBC-specific oligonucleotide. After uracil-DNA glycosylase treatment, a first 18-cycle PCR used universal primers M1SS and BC2_uni_R on all cDNA. Under the source paper's analysis protocol: For normalization, 1 million high-quality reads were randomly selected from each sample, with every read carrying a distinct molecular identifier. Instead of being binned into consensus sequences, reads that shared molecular identifiers were thrown out. MiTCR, run with a Q25 quality threshold and the strictest error-elimination algorithm, handled CDR3 identification, clonotype clustering and error correction. A nonparametric unseen species model using Euler transformation provided a lower-bound estimate of total TCR beta diversity. TCRdb ran its own pipeline on the public reads, namely fastp trimming at Q25 and MiXCR clone calling, and kept in-frame beta chains. All rows with the same CDR3 protein become a single entry with the most common DNA and genes. TCRdb, not the original authors, processed these V and J calls. The sample includes fewer than 2,000,000 distinct CDR3 sequences, with about two fifths observed a single time. 20% to 25% of the sample rests with the top ten.

The 39 donors, aged roughly 6 to 90 years, were systemically healthy Caucasian individuals from Russia. Each donor gave 8 to 10 milliliters of peripheral blood, drawn into EDTA-treated Vacutainer tubes. Ficoll-Paque density-gradient centrifugation was used to isolate PBMCs, with at least 7 million obtained per sample. Trizol reagent was used to extract total RNA from PBMCs, with at least 6 micrograms per sample. For every donor, flow cytometry on a PBMC aliquot measured the percentage of naive CD45RAhigh/CD27high T cells. Sequencing used blood. The V and J genes are TRBV12-3 or TRBV12-4 and TRBJ2-5; the central 8 bases match TRBD1. The sequence was obtained from a human donor in good health. The CDR3 in this case is CASSKRTGLRFGPETQYF. The sequence in DNA is TGTGCCAGCAGCAAGCGGACAGGGTTGAGGTTCGGTCCGGAGACCCAGTACTTC.